This T cell receptor beta chain was captured in a study of cytomegalovirus exposure and HLA in healthy donors. In nominal health when sampled, donors likely had unrecorded immune exposures nonetheless. In germline, CDR1 is MNHEY, CDR2 SVGAGI. The CDR3 extends over 15 amino acids. V shed 7 bases and J 1 base; nucleotides not matched to a gene: 7. A multiplex PCR was run with 60 Vbeta primers and 13 Jbeta primers. Clones were sequenced by immunoSEQ multiplex PCR, and TCRdb holds only the in-frame ones, with some missing. The sample lists about 110,000 clones; roughly 69% were seen once. The rearrangement links TRBV6-5 to TRBJ2-7; TRBD1 matches 10 bases. This clonotype originated in a man aged 50 to 60 in good health and CMV-seropositive. The sequencing sample was made of PBMCs. CDR3 nucleotide sequence: TGTGCCAGCACTGGGCCGGGACAGGGGTCCTACGAGCAGTACTTC. It is translated as CASTGPGQGSYEQYF.